This T cell receptor (beta chain) derives from a study of blood T cell repertoires in COVID-19. Study summary: Nucleic acid was either cDNA or gDNA, and it came from T cells, B-cell-depleted T cells, or PBMCs.

The V gene lost 3 bases and the J gene lost 6 bases, with 7 bases spanning the gap. This CDR3 has 11 amino acids. Data came from immunoSEQ multiplex PCR; TCRdb stores just in-frame clones and leaves some out. Among roughly 80,000 clones listed, roughly 80% were seen once. Specimen: peripheral blood. The chain joins TRBV5-3 to TRBJ2-7, with unresolved D. TRBV5-3 is an ORF for which the function is uncertain. The origin of this receptor is a human donor in a cohort sampled during active COVID-19. The CDR3 here is CARSSLPEQYF. The CDR3 region has the DNA TGTGCCAGAAGCTCCCTACCCGAGCAGTACTTC.